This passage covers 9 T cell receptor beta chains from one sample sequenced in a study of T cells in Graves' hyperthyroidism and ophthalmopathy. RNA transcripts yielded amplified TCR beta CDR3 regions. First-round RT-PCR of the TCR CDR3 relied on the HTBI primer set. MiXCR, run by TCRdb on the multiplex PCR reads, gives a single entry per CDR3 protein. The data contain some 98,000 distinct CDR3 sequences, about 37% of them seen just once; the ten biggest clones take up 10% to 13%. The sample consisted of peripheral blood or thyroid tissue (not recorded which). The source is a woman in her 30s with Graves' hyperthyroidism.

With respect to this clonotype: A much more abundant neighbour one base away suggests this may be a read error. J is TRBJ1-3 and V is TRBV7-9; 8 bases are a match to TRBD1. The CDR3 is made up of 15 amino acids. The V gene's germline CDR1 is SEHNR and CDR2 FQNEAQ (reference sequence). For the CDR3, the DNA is TGTGCCAGCAGGAGGGACAGGAACTCTAGAAACACCATATATTTT. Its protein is CASRRDRNSRNTIYF.

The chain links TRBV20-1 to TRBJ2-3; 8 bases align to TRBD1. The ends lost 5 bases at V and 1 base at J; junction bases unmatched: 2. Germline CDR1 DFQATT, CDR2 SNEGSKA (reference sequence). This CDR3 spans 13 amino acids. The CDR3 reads CSAAGGGTDTQYF. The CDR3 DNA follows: TGCAGTGCTGCAGGGGGCGGCACAGATACGCAGTATTTT.

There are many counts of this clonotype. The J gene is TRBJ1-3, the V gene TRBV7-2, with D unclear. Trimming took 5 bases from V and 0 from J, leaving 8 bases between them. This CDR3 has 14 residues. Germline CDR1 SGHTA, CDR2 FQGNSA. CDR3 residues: CASSLGPSGNTIYF. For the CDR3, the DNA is TGTGCCAGCAGCCTCGGACCCTCTGGAAACACCATATATTTT.

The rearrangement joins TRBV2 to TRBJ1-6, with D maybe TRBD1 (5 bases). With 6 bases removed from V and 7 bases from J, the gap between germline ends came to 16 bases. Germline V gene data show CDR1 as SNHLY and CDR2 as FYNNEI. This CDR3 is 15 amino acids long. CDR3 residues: CASSSRDGLNSPLHF. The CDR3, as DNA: TGTGCCAGCAGCTCGAGGGACGGACTAAATTCACCCCTCCACTTT.

CDR3 in amino acids: CASSLQRGQGYEQYF. The DNA for the CDR3 is TGTGCCAGCAGCTTACAGCGGGGGCAGGGCTACGAGCAGTACTTC. The chain is built from TRBV7-8 and TRBJ2-7, with 8 bases aligning to TRBD2. V lost 2 bases, J lost 3 bases, and 6 bases stayed unmatched. The germline V gene has CDR1 SGHVS and CDR2 FQNEAQ. This CDR3 is 15 amino acids long. The variable domain in full, completed from reference TRBV7-8 and TRBJ2-7, reads GAGVSQSPRYKVAKRGQDVALRCDPISGHVSLFWYQQALGQGPEFLTYFQNEAQLDKSGLPSDRFFAERPEGSVSTLKIQRTQQEDSAVYLCASSLQRGQGYEQYFGPGTRLTVT.

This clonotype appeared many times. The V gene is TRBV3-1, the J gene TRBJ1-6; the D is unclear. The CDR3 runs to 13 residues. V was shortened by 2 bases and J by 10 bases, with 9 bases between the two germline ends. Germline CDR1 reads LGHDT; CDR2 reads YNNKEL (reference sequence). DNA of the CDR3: TGTGCCAGCAGCCAAACAAGGGCCTCACCCCTCCACTTT. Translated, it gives CASSQTRASPLHF.

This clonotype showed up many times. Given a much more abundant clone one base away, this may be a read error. CDR3 amino acids: CARSGGTAYYEQYF. CDR3 nucleotides: TGCGCCCGCAGCGGCGGGACAGCGTACTACGAGCAGTACTTC. This chain connects TRBV5-1 to TRBJ2-7; a weak D match, TRBD1 (7 bases). The CDR3 consists of 14 residues. Germline lookup yields CDR1 SGHRS and CDR2 YFSETQ.

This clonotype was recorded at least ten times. The CDR3 here is CSARGGRGEGYTF. The CDR3 bases are TGCAGTGCTAGAGGGGGCAGGGGAGAGGGCTACACCTTC. This rearrangement joins TRBV20-1 to TRBJ1-2; D might be TRBD1 (6 bases). V lost 1 base and J lost 8, with 14 bases in between. Germline CDR1 and CDR2: DFQATT and SNEGSKA (reference sequence). This CDR3 is 13 amino acids long.

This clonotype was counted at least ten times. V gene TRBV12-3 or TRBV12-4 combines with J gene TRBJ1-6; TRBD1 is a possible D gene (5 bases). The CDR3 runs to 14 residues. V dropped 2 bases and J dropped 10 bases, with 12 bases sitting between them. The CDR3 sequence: CASSLSGSGSPLHF. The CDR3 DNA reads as TGTGCCAGCAGTTTATCAGGGTCGGGGTCACCCCTCCACTTT.